There are a few counts of the clone carrying this T cell receptor beta chain. Antigen specificity is unknown. The second PCR ran roughly 6 to 11 cycles with a sample-barcoded 5' primer and J-beta primers. Using its own MiXCR run on the 5' RACE reads, TCRdb lists one record per CDR3 protein. The data show 1 million or so distinct CDR3 sequences, with under 55% seen just once and approximately 19% held by the top ten. The V and J ends lost 3 bases and 5 bases respectively, with 15 bases between them. Germline V gene lookup returns CDR1 SGHAT and CDR2 FQNNGV. This CDR3 region has 15 residues. Healthy Caucasians from Russia aged about 6 to 90 served as donors. Per individual sample, total RNA of at least 6 micrograms was extracted. This specimen comes from a study of blood T cells in healthy people across ages. Notes on the study in general: Correlation between TCR beta diversity and naive T cell percentage was strong. When set beside aged donors, long-lived donors presented more naive CD4+ cells and higher diversity.

The source material was blood. The chain combines TRBV11-2 with TRBJ2-3, with D maybe TRBD2 (6 bases). The source is a woman aged 55-70 years in good health. CDR3 amino acids: CASSFQSTSRDTQYF. Written as DNA, the CDR3 is TGTGCCAGCAGCTTTCAGTCGACTAGTAGAGATACGCAGTATTTT.